One TCR beta chain is described in this entry. The antigen is not known. The data belong to a study of monozygotic twins with inflammatory bowel disease. General study points: Patient repertoire variability may have increased through differing immunosuppressive treatments. Evidence failed to back one strong IBD-linked signal or clonotype.

The CDR3 sequence is 16 residues long. Germline lookup yields CDR1 SGHAT and CDR2 FQDESV (reference sequence). TCRdb reprocessed the 5' RACE reads and reports one entry per CDR3 protein, with no DNA. This repertoire includes around 150,000 distinct CDR3 sequences. Material: blood. This TCR came from a human donor with ulcerative colitis or Crohn's disease, or a healthy co-twin of an affected twin (not recorded which). V is TRBV11-1 and J is TRBJ2-5; TCRdb indicates TRBD1, and absent DNA this call remains unverified. The CDR3: CASSVVWGMGEETQYF.